The 32 T cell receptor beta chains below all came from one sample that was sequenced in a study of blood T cell repertoires in COVID-19. TCRdb keeps only in-frame clones here, not all; method: immunoSEQ multiplex PCR. Of 90,000 or so clones in the sample, roughly nine tenths were seen once. The sample was peripheral blood. These receptors were collected from a man between 60 and 75 years old with COVID-19, enrolled during active disease.

This clone was picked up a small number of times. The V call is TRBV30, the J call TRBJ2-3; TRBD2 matches at 14 bases. The CDR3 is 17 residues long. Trimming at V came to 3 bases and at J to 3 bases, leaving 8 bases not matched to a gene. Looked up from germline, CDR1 is GTSNPN and CDR2 is SVGIG (reference sequence). CDR3 sequence reads: CAWSGLAGGRHTDTQYF. CDR3 DNA sequence: TGTGCCTGGAGCGGACTAGCGGGAGGTCGCCATACAGATACGCAGTATTTT.

The V call is TRBV5-4, the J call TRBJ2-7, with 7 bases aligning to TRBD2. The CDR3 consists of 15 residues. V was clipped by 6 bases and J by 1 base; unmatched bases: 10. Germline CDR1 reads SGHNT; CDR2 reads YYREEE (reference sequence). The CDR3 loop is CASTSGGAGSYEQYF. In DNA form, the CDR3 reads TGTGCCAGCACCTCCGGGGGAGCGGGGTCCTACGAGCAGTACTTC. Full variable domain (rest looked up from reference TRBV5-4 and TRBJ2-7): ETGVTQSPTHLIKTRGQQVTLRCSSQSGHNTVSWYQQALGQGPQFIFQYYREEENGRGNFPPRFSGLQFPNYSSELNVNALELDDSALYLCASTSGGAGSYEQYFGPGTRLTVT.

The V and J genes are TRBV19 and TRBJ2-3; tentatively, D is TRBD2 (6 bases). The V end lost 5 bases, the J end lost 2 bases, and 20 bases lay between the germline ends. The V gene's germline CDR1 is LNHDA and CDR2 SQIVND (reference sequence). CDR3 length equals 17 residues. The CDR3 reads CASSLPTSREVTDTQYF. CDR3 DNA: TGTGCCAGTAGTTTACCGACTAGTAGGGAGGTCACAGATACGCAGTATTTT. Using reference TRBV19 and TRBJ2-3 for the parts outside the CDR3, the full variable domain is DGGITQSPKYLFRKEGQNVTLSCEQNLNHDAMYWYRQDPGQGLRLIYYSQIVNDFQKGDIAEGYSVSREKKESFPLTVTSAQKNPTAFYLCASSLPTSREVTDTQYFGPGTRLTVL.

The genes are TRBV19 and TRBJ1-1, with D maybe TRBD1 (5 bases). The CDR3 contains 14 residues. The V gene lost 1 base and the J gene lost 2 bases, with 8 bases spanning the gap. Per germline, CDR1 LNHDA and CDR2 SQIVND (reference sequence). The CDR3 DNA is TGTGCCAGTAGTATAGGCGACAGTAACACTGAAGCTTTCTTT. This gives the protein CASSIGDSNTEAFF. The variable domain in full, completed from reference TRBV19 and TRBJ1-1, reads DGGITQSPKYLFRKEGQNVTLSCEQNLNHDAMYWYRQDPGQGLRLIYYSQIVNDFQKGDIAEGYSVSREKKESFPLTVTSAQKNPTAFYLCASSIGDSNTEAFFGQGTRLTVV.

The DNA of the CDR3 is TGTGCCACCAGTGATTTTATTCCGGGAGGGCCAGTCGAGACCCAGTACTTC. It specifies CATSDFIPGGPVETQYF. This chain links TRBV24-1 with TRBJ2-5, with TRBD2 matching over 8 bases. V was clipped by 1 base and J by 5 bases; unmatched bases: 11. This CDR3 contains 17 residues. CDR1 is KGHDR, CDR2 SFDVKD, per germline.

CDR3 sequence (DNA): TGTGCCAGCAGCTCCCAGGGGGGACTAGACGCGGTCGAGCAGTACTTC. It encodes CASSSQGGLDAVEQYF. The V gene is TRBV5-4, the J gene TRBJ2-7; TRBD2 might be the D (8 bases). The V gene's germline CDR1 is SGHNT and CDR2 YYREEE (reference sequence). V lost 3 bases to trimming and J lost 6 bases, with 22 bases between them. The CDR3 extends over 16 amino acids.

This sequence joins TRBV6-5 and TRBJ1-5, with D maybe TRBD1 (5 bases). Trimming cost V 10 bases and J 5 bases, with 21 bases left between them. The CDR3 contains 15 residues. Germline V gene data show CDR1 as MNHEY and CDR2 as SVGAGI. The CDR3 here is CATTPRQGRDQPQHF. Here the CDR3 DNA reads TGTGCCACCACCCCTCGGCAGGGAAGGGATCAGCCCCAGCATTTT.

The V call is TRBV29-1, the J call TRBJ1-1; no clear D gene. The CDR3 sequence is 15 residues long. CDR1 SQVTM and CDR2 ANQGSEA come from the germline V gene. Trimming stripped 4 bases from V and 4 bases from J, with 19 bases between. CDR3 sequence: CSVGLSGVGVTEAFF. CDR3 bases: TGCAGCGTTGGTCTGTCCGGGGTTGGAGTCACTGAAGCTTTCTTT.

The genes are TRBV5-1 and TRBJ2-7, with a possible D match to TRBD2 (6 bases). The CDR3 has 15 amino acids. CDR1 and CDR2 (germline): SGHRS, YFSETQ. V gave up 0 bases and J gave up 7 bases, with 17 bases separating them. The CDR3: CASSLGDGLRVEQYF. CDR3 DNA: TGCGCCAGCAGCTTGGGGGACGGACTACGAGTAGAGCAGTACTTC.

The chain links TRBV5-1 to TRBJ2-1; 8 bases match TRBD2. The V and J ends lost 0 bases and 5 bases, in that order; junction bases with no gene match: 4. The CDR3 runs 15 residues. CDR1 and CDR2 (germline): SGHRS, YFSETQ. The CDR3 loop reads CASSLGPAGDNEQFF. Written as DNA, the CDR3 is TGCGCCAGCAGCTTGGGCCCAGCGGGAGACAATGAGCAGTTCTTC.

This chain connects TRBV29-1 to TRBJ2-1; D not resolved. V lost 5 bases and J 2 bases, leaving 4 bases between the germline ends. Germline CDR1 and CDR2: SQVTM and ANQGSEA. The CDR3 spans 11 residues. The CDR3 DNA reads TGCAGCGTTCTTACCTACAATGAGCAGTTCTTC. Amino acids: CSVLTYNEQFF.

The chain combines TRBV3-1 (or the pseudogene TRBV3-2) with TRBJ2-1; D not resolved. Between the trimmed V and J ends, which lost 2 bases and 5 bases, there was a span of 7 bases. There are 13 residues in the CDR3. Per the germline V gene, CDR1 is LGHDT and CDR2 is YNNKEL (reference sequence). The CDR3 DNA is TGTGCCAGCAGCCAAAGTACAAACAATGAGCAGTTCTTC. It specifies CASSQSTNNEQFF.

The chain recombines TRBV5-5 with TRBJ1-4; D perhaps matches TRBD1 (5 bases). CDR3 length: 15 residues. Trimming pared 4 bases from V and 4 bases from J, leaving 14 bases between. Germline lookup yields CDR1 SGHKS and CDR2 YYEKEE (reference sequence). The CDR3 loop is CASSLEGANNEKLFF. The CDR3 nucleotides are TGTGCCAGCAGCCTAGAAGGGGCCAATAATGAAAAACTGTTTTTT.

This chain connects TRBV5-1 to TRBJ2-3, with D unresolved. This CDR3 contains 14 residues. Looked up from germline, CDR1 is SGHRS and CDR2 is YFSETQ. V was clipped by 3 bases and J by 1 base, with 9 bases between them. The CDR3 coding sequence is TGCGCCAGCAGCTCTGAGCAGGGCACAGATACGCAGTATTTT. Translating gives CASSSEQGTDTQYF.

The chain employs TRBV5-1 and TRBJ2-1, with 7 bases fitting TRBD2. Trimming removed 2 bases from V and 4 bases from J; junction bases left unmatched: 9. Germline CDR1 reads SGHRS; CDR2 reads YFSETQ. This CDR3 comprises 16 residues. In DNA form, the CDR3 reads TGCGCCAGCAGCTTCGGGGAGGGCGGGGTTTACAATGAGCAGTTCTTC. Translation: CASSFGEGGVYNEQFF.

The genes are TRBV7-2 and TRBJ1-5; 10 bases line up with TRBD1. The CDR3 runs 15 residues. The V segment lost 3 bases and the J segment 7 bases; nucleotides outside the gene matches: 6. Looked up from germline, CDR1 is SGHTA and CDR2 is FQGNSA. The CDR3 loop is CASSFVGQGDQPQHF. For the CDR3, the DNA is TGTGCCAGCAGCTTCGTTGGACAGGGGGACCAGCCCCAGCATTTT.

The V gene is TRBV6-4, the J gene TRBJ2-3, with 9 bases fitting TRBD2. This CDR3 region has 15 residues. Germline V gene lookup returns CDR1 MRHNA and CDR2 SNTAGT. V trimming: 2 bases; J trimming: 4 bases; junction bases outside the gene matches: 4. The CDR3 is CASSDVAGVADTQYF. CDR3 bases: TGTGCCAGCAGTGACGTAGCGGGAGTCGCAGATACGCAGTATTTT.

V usage is TRBV20-1 and J usage is TRBJ2-5, with 10 nucleotides matching TRBD2. The J segment lost 2 bases and the V segment lost 3 bases, leaving 9 bases of the junction unmatched. Germline V gene sequence: CDR1 DFQATT, CDR2 SNEGSKA (reference sequence). There are 16 residues in the CDR3. The CDR3 DNA reads as TGCAGTGCTAGTAGTACTAGCGGGGTACCTCAAGAGACCCAGTACTTC. It translates to CSASSTSGVPQETQYF.

J is TRBJ1-2 and V is TRBV19; a possible D gene is TRBD1 (6 bases). Germline CDR1 LNHDA, CDR2 SQIVND (reference sequence). Trimming left V 7 bases short and J 5 bases short, with 17 bases between. This CDR3 is built from 14 residues. CDR3 nucleotide sequence: TGTGCCAGTATTAACAGGGCAGGTACTTATGGCTACACCTTC. It is translated as CASINRAGTYGYTF.

This sequence joins TRBV4-2 and TRBJ2-2; 9 bases are shared with TRBD1. The J segment lost 4 bases and the V segment lost 3 bases, leaving 6 bases of the junction unmatched. Germline values: CDR1 LGHNA, CDR2 YNFKEQ. The CDR3 length is 16 residues. CDR3 loop: CASSHTGGVGTGELFF. For the CDR3, the DNA is TGTGCCAGCAGCCATACAGGGGGCGTCGGCACCGGGGAGCTGTTTTTT.

V usage is TRBV30 and J usage is TRBJ2-7; weak D call: TRBD1 (5 bases). CDR3 length equals 16 residues. V lost 1 base and J 7 bases, leaving 23 bases between the germline ends. From germline, CDR1 is GTSNPN and CDR2 SVGIG (reference sequence). CDR3 sequence (DNA): TGTGCCTGGAGTGCCCCGTCGGTTACCCTGAAGGGGGAGCAGTACTTC. This gives the protein CAWSAPSVTLKGEQYF.

This chain uses TRBV19 with TRBJ2-1; 11 positions match TRBD2. The V and J ends lost 7 bases and 5 bases, in that order; junction bases with no gene match: 7. This CDR3 region has 15 residues. Per germline, CDR1 LNHDA and CDR2 SQIVND (reference sequence). The CDR3 DNA reads as TGTGCCAGTACCCGGCTAGCGGGAGGCAACAATGAGCAGTTCTTC. This sequence encodes CASTRLAGGNNEQFF.

The CDR3 nucleotides are TGTGCCAGCAGTCTCCGGACAGGGGGTTCTTATGTCTACGAGCAGTACTTC. Residues: CASSLRTGGSYVYEQYF. The chain couples TRBV27 to TRBJ2-7; 10 bases agree with TRBD1. The J segment lost 3 bases and the V segment lost 5 bases, leaving 13 bases of the junction unmatched. The CDR3 has 17 residues. The germline CDR1 and CDR2 sequences are MNHEY and SMNVEV (reference sequence).

The genes are TRBV3-1 (or the pseudogene TRBV3-2) and TRBJ2-5; possibly TRBD1 for D (6 bases). Germline lookup yields CDR1 LGHDT and CDR2 YNNKEL (reference sequence). V gave up 3 bases and J gave up 4 bases, with 18 bases separating them. This CDR3 has 16 residues. This CDR3 reads CASSQYRDTFGETQYF. The CDR3 DNA follows: TGTGCCAGCAGCCAGTATAGGGACACCTTCGGAGAGACCCAGTACTTC.

In its sample, this clone was seen a few times. This sequence joins TRBV29-1 and TRBJ2-2; D unclear. Germline loops: CDR1 SQVTM, CDR2 ANQGSEA. The CDR3 contains 12 residues. The CDR3 nucleotides read TGCGGCTTCTGTAAGAACACCGGGGAGCTGTTTTTT. Residues: CGFCKNTGELFF.

V and J are TRBV5-1 and TRBJ1-1; D is unclear. V lost 4 bases, J lost 1 base, and 5 bases lay in between. The CDR3 runs to 12 residues. The germline gives CDR1 SGHRS, CDR2 YFSETQ. DNA for the CDR3: TGCGCCAGCAGCATGCGGAACACTGAAGCTTTCTTT. This translates into CASSMRNTEAFF.

V and J are TRBV6-6 and TRBJ1-5; 9 bases align to TRBD1. The V gene end was trimmed by 0 bases and the J gene end by 5 bases; junction bases not matched to a gene: 2. CDR3 size: 15 residues. Germline lookup yields CDR1 MNHNY and CDR2 SVGAGI (reference sequence). CDR3 in DNA: TGTGCCAGCAGTTACTCGGGACAGGGCGATCAGCCCCAGCATTTT. Translating gives CASSYSGQGDQPQHF.

The chain joins TRBV3-1 (or the pseudogene TRBV3-2) to TRBJ1-3; D possibly corresponds to TRBD1 (6 bases). CDR1 LGHDT and CDR2 YNNKEL come from the germline V gene (reference sequence). This CDR3 contains 15 residues. Between the trimmed V and J ends, which lost 0 bases and 4 bases, there was a span of 10 bases. CDR3 bases: TGTGCCAGCAGCCAAGATGGGACACCAGGAAACACCATATATTTT. This gives the protein CASSQDGTPGNTIYF.

The chain links TRBV13 to TRBJ2-1; D is perhaps TRBD2 (5 bases). CDR3 length equals 11 residues. Germline V gene lookup returns CDR1 PRHDT and CDR2 FYEKMQ (reference sequence). With 5 bases removed from V and 9 bases from J, the gap between germline ends came to 8 bases. CDR3 protein: CASSRAVEQFF. The CDR3 DNA reads TGTGCCAGCAGCAGAGCGGTTGAGCAGTTCTTC.

The chain combines TRBV10-3 with TRBJ2-2; TRBD2 aligns across 7 bases. This CDR3 comprises 18 residues. The germline gives CDR1 ENHRY, CDR2 SYGVKD. V lost 0 bases, J lost 1 base, and 8 bases stayed unmatched. CDR3 nucleotides: TGTGCCATCAGTGAGTCAAAGAGGGGAGGGGAGAACACCGGGGAGCTGTTTTTT. This gives the protein CAISESKRGGENTGELFF.

This rearrangement joins TRBV12-3 or TRBV12-4 to TRBJ2-7; D remains ambiguous. The CDR3 loop spans 13 amino acids. Trimming took off 3 bases at V and 5 bases at J, with 11 bases between the two ends. The CDR3, as DNA: TGTGCCAGCAGTTTTTCTCCCCCTCACGAGCAGTACTTC. Its translation is CASSFSPPHEQYF.

V and J are TRBV11-1 and TRBJ2-7, with 8 bases matching TRBD1. CDR3 length: 16 amino acids. J was trimmed by 1 base and V by 3 bases; bases with no gene match: 8. Germline CDR1 SGHAT, CDR2 FQDESV (reference sequence). CDR3 sequence reads: CASSFRGTGLSYEQYF. CDR3 sequence (DNA): TGTGCCAGCAGCTTTCGGGGGACAGGCCTGTCCTACGAGCAGTACTTC.